The 21 T cell receptor beta chains given below trace back to one sample, sequenced in a study of response to subunit inactivated influenza vaccine. Via MiXCR, TCRdb re-called the RT-PCR reads, giving one row per CDR3 protein. This sample carries just under 550,000 distinct CDR3 sequences, around 25% of them seen once, and the ten largest clones take about 3%. These same records also appear under a second study, on T cells expressing NK-cell markers. Turning to that study: Researchers built TCR beta cDNA using 5'RACE template switching with UMIs.

The sample was CD4+ T cells sorted from PBMCs, taken approximately 13 days after vaccination. All receptors derive from a man in his fifties or sixties who received an inactivated influenza vaccine.

This clonotype was seen many times. V gene TRBV20-1 combines with J gene TRBJ2-2, with 11 nucleotides matching TRBD2. The CDR3 extends over 18 amino acids. V lost 5 bases and J lost 4; bases outside the gene matches: 15. The germline V gene has CDR1 DFQATT and CDR2 SNEGSKA (reference sequence). Written as DNA, the CDR3 is TGCAGTGCTGCCTTGAGTACTAGCGGGAGTCGGGGCACCGGGGAGCTGTTTTTT. Encoded protein: CSAALSTSGSRGTGELFF.

The table lists this clonotype with a few counts. CDR3 coding DNA: TGTGCCAGCAGCGTAGGCGGGGGCGCGGGCACCGGGGAGCTGTTTTTT. Its protein product is CASSVGGGAGTGELFF. The V gene is TRBV9, the J gene TRBJ2-2; tentative D call: TRBD2 (7 bases). Germline lookup yields CDR1 SGDLS and CDR2 YYNGEE. CDR3 length equals 16 residues. Trimming took off 0 bases at V and 4 bases at J, with 13 bases between the two ends.

This clonotype was detected a few times. The V and J genes are TRBV5-1 and TRBJ2-5; a possible D gene is TRBD2 (5 bases). V gave up 2 bases and J gave up 3 bases, with 14 bases separating them. CDR3 length: 15 residues. In germline, CDR1 is SGHRS, CDR2 YFSETQ. The CDR3 region is CASSFDYRRKETQYF. The DNA of the CDR3 is TGCGCCAGCAGCTTCGACTACCGAAGAAAAGAGACCCAGTACTTC.

This clonotype has just a few counts. The chain links TRBV20-1 to TRBJ2-1; TRBD2 agrees at 9 bases. Trimming removed 6 bases from V and 7 bases from J; junction bases left unmatched: 10. Germline assignment: CDR1 DFQATT and CDR2 SNEGSKA (reference sequence). The CDR3 sequence is 14 residues long. The CDR3 reads CSANVAGERNEQFF. In DNA form, the CDR3 reads TGCAGTGCAAATGTAGCGGGAGAGAGGAATGAGCAGTTCTTC.

The chain joins TRBV5-1 to TRBJ2-5, with D tentatively TRBD2 (6 bases). There are 16 residues in the CDR3. V lost 0 bases to trimming and J lost 5 bases, with 17 bases between them. Per germline, CDR1 SGHRS and CDR2 YFSETQ. This CDR3 reads CASSLAPTGRGETQYF. CDR3 DNA sequence: TGCGCCAGCAGCTTGGCCCCTACCGGGAGAGGGGAGACCCAGTACTTC.

This clonotype was seen more than once but under ten times. This sequence joins TRBV5-1 and TRBJ2-2; D call uncertain. The V end lost 5 bases, the J end lost 2 bases, and 7 bases lay between the germline ends. The V gene's germline CDR1 is SGHRS and CDR2 YFSETQ. This CDR3 has 13 residues. The CDR3 protein is CASRHSNTGELFF. The CDR3 DNA is TGCGCCAGCAGACATAGTAACACCGGGGAGCTGTTTTTT.

This clonotype has at least ten counts. The chain carries TRBV5-6 and TRBJ2-7; 9 bases agree with TRBD1. Germline V gene data show CDR1 as SGHDT and CDR2 as YYEEEE. The ends lost 4 bases at V and 3 bases at J; junction bases unmatched: 5. This CDR3 is 14 amino acids long. CDR3 sequence reads: CASSPWDRDYEQYF. The CDR3 DNA follows: TGTGCCAGCAGCCCGTGGGACAGGGACTACGAGCAGTACTTC.

The CDR3, as DNA: TGTGCCAGCAGTTTAGGGAGCCTCTCCTACGAGCAGTACTTC. Protein: CASSLGSLSYEQYF. The V gene is TRBV12-3 or TRBV12-4, the J gene TRBJ2-7; D gene unclear. Trimming removed 1 base at V and 0 bases at J, with 7 bases between. The CDR3 consists of 14 residues.

The genes are TRBV14 and TRBJ2-1; D assignment may be TRBD1 or TRBD2 (5 bases each). V gave up 3 bases and J gave up 7 bases, with 19 bases separating them. The V gene's germline CDR1 is SGHDN and CDR2 FVKESK. The CDR3 runs to 16 residues. Here the CDR3 reads CASSQTAGNKGNEQFF. The CDR3 DNA is TGTGCCAGCAGCCAGACGGCCGGGAATAAGGGGAATGAGCAGTTCTTC.

This clonotype has a handful of counts. CDR3 sequence reads: CSARDSGGAFGTQYF. CDR3 bases: TGCAGTGCTAGAGATAGCGGGGGGGCCTTCGGTACGCAGTATTTT. The rearrangement links TRBV20-1 to TRBJ2-3, with 11 bases aligning to TRBD2. Trimming took 0 bases from V and 8 from J; bases not matched to a gene: 7. This CDR3 contains 15 residues. The germline CDR1 and CDR2 sequences are DFQATT and SNEGSKA (reference sequence).

The sample holds a few counts of this clonotype. The CDR3 here is CAIRGTTNYGYTF. Written as DNA, the CDR3 is TGTGCCATCAGAGGGACGACTAACTATGGCTACACCTTC. J is TRBJ1-2 and V is TRBV10-3; TRBD1 might be the D (5 bases). V was clipped by 6 bases and J by 0 bases, with 8 bases between them. Germline values: CDR1 ENHRY, CDR2 SYGVKD. The CDR3 runs 13 residues.

The V gene is TRBV12-3 or TRBV12-4, the J gene TRBJ2-5, with D possibly TRBD2 on 5 matching bases. The V end was cut by 2 bases, the J end by 4 bases, with 8 bases between. The CDR3 is made up of 13 amino acids. The CDR3 nucleotides read TGTGCCAGCAGTTTAAGGGAGCGAGAGACCCAGTACTTC. This translates into CASSLRERETQYF.

The chain combines TRBV6-5 with TRBJ2-2; D is perhaps TRBD2 (5 bases). This CDR3 is 15 amino acids long. The V and J ends lost 4 bases and 4 bases respectively, with 13 bases between them. CDR1 is MNHEY, CDR2 SVGAGI, per germline. DNA for the CDR3: TGTGCCAGCAGTTTTACTTCGGGAAGCACCGGGGAGCTGTTTTTT. Translation gives CASSFTSGSTGELFF.

In its sample, this clonotype was seen a few times. The V gene is TRBV20-1, the J gene TRBJ2-3; TRBD2 aligns across 7 bases. Trimming took 1 base from V and 2 from J; bases not matched to a gene: 9. The CDR3 sequence is 16 residues long. Germline CDR1 is DFQATT and CDR2 is SNEGSKA (reference sequence). The CDR3 DNA is TGCAGTGCTAGAGCCCCAGGCGGGGGTACCACAGATACGCAGTATTTT. It codes for CSARAPGGGTTDTQYF.

This clonotype was seen a handful of times. The chain combines TRBV23-1 with TRBJ1-6, with no clear D. TRBV23-1 is an ORF; its function is uncertain. The ends were cut back, 3 bases at V and 10 bases at J, with 10 bases in the middle. The CDR3 is 13 amino acids. The CDR3 DNA reads TGCGCCAGCAGTCAGTGGTTACACTCACCCCTCCACTTT. Translation: CASSQWLHSPLHF.

V and J are TRBV4-2 and TRBJ1-4, with D possibly TRBD1 on 6 matching bases. Germline V gene sequence: CDR1 LGHNA, CDR2 YNFKEQ. The CDR3 totals 15 residues. V gave up 0 bases and J gave up 8 bases, with 13 bases separating them. Here the CDR3 reads CASSQEGAAREKLFF. CDR3 DNA sequence: TGTGCCAGCAGCCAAGAGGGGGCAGCCCGAGAAAAACTGTTTTTT.

This chain connects TRBV14 to TRBJ2-2, with D uncertain. The CDR3 is made up of 15 amino acids. Germline CDR1 is SGHDN and CDR2 is FVKESK. V gave up 4 bases and J gave up 0 bases, with 9 bases separating them. For the CDR3, the DNA is TGTGCCAGCAGCCGTAAGGAAGCGAACACCGGGGAGCTGTTTTTT. It yields the protein CASSRKEANTGELFF.

The genes are TRBV5-1 and TRBJ1-6, with D perhaps TRBD1 (5 bases). The CDR3 runs to 15 residues. Germline CDR1 and CDR2: SGHRS and YFSETQ. Trimming removed 4 bases at V and 8 bases at J, with 16 bases between. CDR3 DNA: TGCGCCAGCAGCAACCCGGGACCTGGGGATTCACCCCTCCACTTT. Amino acid sequence: CASSNPGPGDSPLHF.

This clonotype was observed a handful of times. The chain has TRBV5-1 and TRBJ1-1; D remains ambiguous. There are 14 residues in the CDR3. Trimming shortened V by 4 bases and J by 5 bases, and 15 bases separated the two germline ends. The V gene's germline CDR1 is SGHRS and CDR2 YFSETQ. The CDR3 reads CASSPNGGVTEAFF. DNA for the CDR3: TGCGCCAGCAGCCCCAATGGCGGGGTTACTGAAGCTTTCTTT.

The chain employs TRBV7-9 and TRBJ2-7, with 9 bases that match TRBD2. The germline gives CDR1 SEHNR, CDR2 FQNEAQ (reference sequence). CDR3 length: 14 amino acids. The J segment lost 4 bases and the V segment lost 5 bases, leaving 6 bases of the junction unmatched. CDR3 coding DNA: TGTGCCAGCAGCACCGGGACTAGCATTTACGAGCAGTACTTC. Amino acid sequence: CASSTGTSIYEQYF.

This clonotype was counted only a few times. This rearrangement joins TRBV5-1 to TRBJ2-5; 12 nucleotides agree with TRBD1. The CDR3 totals 14 residues. Germline assignment: CDR1 SGHRS and CDR2 YFSETQ. V shed 5 bases, J shed 6 bases, and the junction held 5 bases outside the gene matches. This CDR3 is CASSGTGGAQTQYF. CDR3 coding DNA: TGCGCCAGCAGTGGGACAGGGGGCGCGCAGACCCAGTACTTC.